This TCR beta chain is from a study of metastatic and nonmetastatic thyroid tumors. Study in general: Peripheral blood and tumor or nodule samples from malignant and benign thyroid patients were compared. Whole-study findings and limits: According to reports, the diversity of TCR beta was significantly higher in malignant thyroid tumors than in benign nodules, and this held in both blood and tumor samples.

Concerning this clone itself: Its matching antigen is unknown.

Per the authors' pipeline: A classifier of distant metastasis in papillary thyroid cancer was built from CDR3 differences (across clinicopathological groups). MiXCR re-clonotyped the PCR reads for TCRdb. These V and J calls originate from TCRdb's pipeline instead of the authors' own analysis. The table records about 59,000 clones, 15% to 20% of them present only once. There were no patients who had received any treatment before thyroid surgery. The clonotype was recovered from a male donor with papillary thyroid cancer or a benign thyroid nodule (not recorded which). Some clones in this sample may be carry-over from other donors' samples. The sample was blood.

The CDR3 coding sequence is TGCAGTGCTAGCCCCCAGGGGCAGCGATTCGATTCACCCCTCCACTTT. Its protein is CSASPQGQRFDSPLHF. This sequence joins TRBV20-1 and TRBJ1-6, with D possibly TRBD1 on 6 matching bases. The CDR3 extends over 16 amino acids. CDR1 and CDR2 (germline): DFQATT, SNEGSKA (reference sequence). Trimming shortened V by 3 bases and J by 8 bases, and 20 bases separated the two germline ends.